These 4 T cell receptor beta chains originate from one sample sequenced in a study of cytomegalovirus exposure and HLA in healthy donors. Clones were sequenced by immunoSEQ multiplex PCR, and TCRdb holds only the in-frame ones, with some missing. The table lists about 190,000 clones, 86% of them singletons. The sequenced material came from PBMCs. Source of these receptors: a woman younger than 30 in good health and CMV-seronegative.

The chain is built from TRBV10-1 and TRBJ1-1; TRBD1 matches at 9 bases. Losses at the gene ends were 6 bases for V and 0 bases for J; bases not matched to a gene: 8. Germline V lookup: CDR1 WNHNN, CDR2 SYGVQD (reference sequence). The CDR3 runs to 16 residues. The CDR3 loop is CASSAGQGRLNTEAFF. The CDR3 nucleotides are TGCGCCAGCAGCGCTGGACAGGGGCGTTTGAACACTGAAGCTTTCTTT.

This chain links TRBV7-7 with TRBJ2-7, with D uncertain. V was cut by 5 bases and J by 1 base, with 9 bases left in between. The CDR3 extends over 13 amino acids. CDR1 and CDR2 from the germline V gene are SSHAT and FNYEAQ (reference sequence). The CDR3 spells CASSPTPSYEQYF. CDR3 coding DNA: TGTGCCAGCAGCCCCACTCCGTCCTACGAGCAGTACTTC.

The J gene is TRBJ2-5, the V gene TRBV5-6; TRBD2 aligns across 7 bases. From germline, CDR1 is SGHDT and CDR2 YYEEEE. There are 15 residues in the CDR3. V was pared by 4 bases and J by 6 bases, with 12 bases of the junction left unmatched. The CDR3 spells CASSHYGGGGQTQYF. DNA for the CDR3: TGTGCCAGCAGCCACTACGGAGGCGGGGGACAGACCCAGTACTTC.

The rearrangement joins TRBV6-4 to TRBJ2-1, with D tentatively TRBD2 (6 bases). V was clipped by 3 bases and J by 0 bases, with 9 bases between them. The CDR3 totals 15 residues. The germline gives CDR1 MRHNA, CDR2 SNTAGT. CDR3 DNA sequence: TGTGCCAGCAGTGATAGCGGTAGCTCCTACAATGAGCAGTTCTTC. Translating it yields CASSDSGSSYNEQFF.